Listed below are T cell receptor beta chains from one sample, sequenced in a study of cytomegalovirus exposure and HLA in healthy donors. Measured with immunoSEQ multiplex PCR; TCRdb has only the in-frame clones, and not every one. The listing contains about 110,000 clones. Sequenced sample: PBMCs. The receptor source for this set is a middle-aged man in good health and CMV-seropositive. Both conserved end residues are part of each CDR3. Fields, in order: D gene, V gene, J gene, CDR3 DNA, CDR3 protein. The D gene is left open where the match is weak.

NA	TRBV5-6	TRBJ2-2	TGTGCCAGCAGCCCGGGGACAACCGGGGAGCTGTTTTTT	CASSPGTTGELFF
TRBD1	TRBV28	TRBJ2-3	TGTGCCAGCAGTGGGTATGGCAGGGGGACAGATACGCAGTATTTT	CASSGYGRGTDTQYF
NA	TRBV11-1	TRBJ1-4	TGTGCCAGCAGCTTAGTTGGGCCTAATGAAAAACTGTTTTTT	CASSLVGPNEKLFF
TRBD1	TRBV7-3	TRBJ2-2	TGTGCCAGCAGCTTATATCCATGGGACAGGGGGCTCTCCGGGGAGCTGTTTTTT	CASSLYPWDRGLSGELFF
TRBD2	TRBV18	TRBJ2-1	TGTGCCAGCTCACTGGTGGGGACTAGCGGGACCCATGAGCAGTTCTTC	CASSLVGTSGTHEQFF
NA	TRBV2	TRBJ2-3	TGTGCCAGCCGACGGACAGCCAGTTTCCCCACAGATACGCAGTATTTT	CASRRTASFPTDTQYF
NA	TRBV15	TRBJ2-2	TGTGCCACCAGCAGAGAGCCAGGGGCGAACACCGGGGAGCTGTTTTTT	CATSREPGANTGELFF
NA	TRBV7-3	TRBJ1-2	TGTGCCAGCAGCTTAACGGTGTCAGGGAGGTATGGCTACACCTTC	CASSLTVSGRYGYTF
NA	TRBV6-1	TRBJ1-1	TGTGCCAGCAGGCGATTGAGCTCTGAAGCTTTCTTT	CASRRLSSEAFF
TRBD1	TRBV19	TRBJ1-2	TGTGCCAGTAGTGGACAGGATGGGAGGCATGGCTACACCTTC	CASSGQDGRHGYTF
TRBD1	TRBV10-3	TRBJ2-3	TGTGCCATCAGCGGACAGGGTTGGAACACAGATACGCAGTATTTT	CAISGQGWNTDTQYF
TRBD2	TRBV7-3	TRBJ2-3	TGTGCCAGCACGGTTAGCGGGGCCTCAGGAGATACGCAGTATTTT	CASTVSGASGDTQYF
NA	TRBV7-6	TRBJ2-2	TGTGCCAGCAGCTTTTTCTCCGGGGAGCTGTTTTTT	CASSFFSGELFF
NA	TRBV7-8	TRBJ1-4	TGTGCCAGCAGCTTAGAACTGGGAGAAGATGAAAAACTGTTTTTT	CASSLELGEDEKLFF
NA	TRBV28	TRBJ1-1	TGTGCCAGCAGTCCTTACGGGGTTCCCAACACTGAAGCTTTCTTT	CASSPYGVPNTEAFF
NA	TRBV7-8	TRBJ1-1	TGTGCCAGCAGCTTAGTTGGTTCAGCGGCTTTCTTT	CASSLVGSAAFF
TRBD1	TRBV14	TRBJ2-1	TGTGCCAGCAGCCAAGTAGGGGACAGCCACAATGAGCAGTTCTTC	CASSQVGDSHNEQFF
TRBD2	TRBV15	TRBJ2-2	TGTGCCACCAGCAGAGTTCCCTGGACTAGCGGGAGGGCCGGGGAGCTGTTTTTT	CATSRVPWTSGRAGELFF
NA	TRBV10-3	TRBJ2-3	TGTGCCATCGGCGCGTCTAGCTATACGCAGTATTTT	CAIGASSYTQYF
TRBD1	TRBV5-6	TRBJ2-3	TGTGCCAGCAGCTTATGGGACAGGGTGACAGATACGCAGTATTTT	CASSLWDRVTDTQYF
TRBD1	TRBV15	TRBJ1-4	TGTGCCACCAGCAGTACAGGGGGCCGAGAGGAAAAACTGTTTTTT	CATSSTGGREEKLFF
TRBD1	TRBV28	TRBJ1-1	TGTGCCAGCAGGGGGAGGACAGGGGGATCGTCTGAAGCTTTCTTT	CASRGRTGGSSEAFF
NA	TRBV9	TRBJ2-7	TGTGCCAGCAGCACCTCAGGGGAAAGCTCCTACGAGCAGTACTTC	CASSTSGESSYEQYF
NA	TRBV7-6	TRBJ2-7	TGTGCCAGCAGCTTAGTAGCAGGGATCTACGAGCAGTACTTC	CASSLVAGIYEQYF
TRBD1	TRBV6-5	TRBJ2-7	TGTGCCAGCAGTTACTCCGGGACAGGGGCTGAAGAGCAGTACTTC	CASSYSGTGAEEQYF
TRBD1	TRBV28	TRBJ2-3	TGTGCCAGCAGTCATCGGGACAGTAGAAATACGCAGTATTTT	CASSHRDSRNTQYF
NA	TRBV6-4	TRBJ2-3	TGTGCCAGCAGTGAGGGGAGGCCAACAGATACGCAGTATTTT	CASSEGRPTDTQYF
NA	TRBV7-9	TRBJ2-2	TGTGCCAGCAGCTTTCGTGGGGCGGAGAACACCGGGGAGCTGTTTTTT	CASSFRGAENTGELFF
NA	TRBV6-1	TRBJ1-5	TGTGCCAGCAACTTCGGGGGTAATCAGCCCCAGCATTTT	CASNFGGNQPQHF
TRBD2	TRBV28	TRBJ2-1	TGTGCCAGCAGTTCCCTCTTTCTAGCGGGGGCATACAATGAGCAGTTCTTC	CASSSLFLAGAYNEQFF
TRBD2	TRBV5-1	TRBJ2-3	TGCGCCAGCAGCACCGGGACTAGCCCCACCACAGATACGCAGTATTTT	CASSTGTSPTTDTQYF
NA	TRBV28	TRBJ2-1	TGTGCCAGCAGTTTAGCGGGGTACAATGAGCAGTTCTTC	CASSLAGYNEQFF
NA	TRBV19	TRBJ1-1	TGTGCCAGTAGTAGTCCCGTATTAGAAGCTTTCTTT	CASSSPVLEAFF
NA	TRBV6-1	TRBJ1-2	TGTGCCAGCAGTGAAAGCAGGGTGGATGGCTACACCTTC	CASSESRVDGYTF
NA	TRBV19	TRBJ2-2	TGTGCCAGTAGAAGATTGGTAACGGGAGACGGCACCGGGGAGCTGTTTTTT	CASRRLVTGDGTGELFF
NA	TRBV5-1	TRBJ1-1	TGCGCCAGCAGAACCACTGGGGGGGAAGAGAACACTGAAGCTTTCTTT	CASRTTGGEENTEAFF
NA	TRBV29-1	TRBJ1-4	TGCAGCGTTCCCGGCGGGGGGAACGAAAAACTGTTTTTT	CSVPGGGNEKLFF
NA	TRBV5-5	TRBJ2-3	TGTGCCAGCAGCTTGATTCCTTACACAGATACGCAGTATTTT	CASSLIPYTDTQYF
NA	TRBV27	TRBJ2-7	TGTGCCAGCACCCCCCCAGGGCGCCCCTACGAGCAGTACTTC	CASTPPGRPYEQYF
TRBD1	TRBV7-3	TRBJ2-3	TGTGCCAGCAGCTTAACGGGACAGGGATGGGCAGATACGCAGTATTTT	CASSLTGQGWADTQYF
TRBD1	TRBV7-2	TRBJ1-1	TGTGCCAGCAGCTACAGGGGCGAAGCTTTCTTT	CASSYRGEAFF
TRBD2	TRBV28	TRBJ2-7	TGTGCCAGCAGTTGGGCCGGTCTAGCGGGAGCCTACGAGCAGTACTTC	CASSWAGLAGAYEQYF
NA	TRBV10-3	TRBJ1-5	TGTGCCATCAGTGATTACAGTCGCAATCAGCCCCAGCATTTT	CAISDYSRNQPQHF
TRBD1	TRBV7-2	TRBJ2-7	TGTGCCAGCAGCCCACAGGGGAGATACTACGAGCAGTACTTC	CASSPQGRYYEQYF
NA	TRBV11-2	TRBJ1-1	TGTGCCAGCAGCCAGGACAGTTGGGGGGCTTTCTTT	CASSQDSWGAFF
NA	TRBV19	TRBJ2-1	TGTGCCAGTAGTCTGAGCTCCTACAATGAGCAGTTCTTC	CASSLSSYNEQFF
NA	TRBV6-5	TRBJ2-6	TGTGCCAGCATGTCTCTCGGAGCTGGGGCCAACGTCCTGACTTTC	CASMSLGAGANVLTF
TRBD1	TRBV10-3	TRBJ2-7	TGTGCCATCAGTGCCTCCGGGACAGGGGAAGTCGTCGAGCAGTACTTC	CAISASGTGEVVEQYF
TRBD2	TRBV5-4	TRBJ2-7	TGTGCCAGCAGCCCTAGCGGAACCTACTCCTACGAGCAGTACTTC	CASSPSGTYSYEQYF
NA	TRBV28	TRBJ1-2	TGTGCCAGCAGTTTGTTAGCGGGGAACTATGGCTACACCTTC	CASSLLAGNYGYTF
NA	TRBV28	TRBJ2-1	TGTGCCAGCAGTTTTTACAGGGCCTACTCCTACAATGAGCAGTTCTTC	CASSFYRAYSYNEQFF
NA	TRBV4-3	TRBJ1-4	TGCGCCAGCAGCCAAGAAGGGGGAAGGAGTGAAAAACTGTTTTTT	CASSQEGGRSEKLFF